What follows are 3 T cell receptor beta chains derived from one specimen sequenced in a study of T-cell memory formation after mild COVID-19. TCRdb reprocessed the 5' RACE reads with MiXCR, giving one entry per CDR3 protein. The sample shows about 250,000 distinct CDR3 sequences, roughly 15% of them seen only once. Sequencing input: PBMCs or a T cell subset sorted from them (not recorded which). The receptors were gathered from an adult woman who had mild COVID-19 (a few samples of this study predate the infection). Cell type and time point are not known.

This clonotype was observed a handful of times. V and J are TRBV24-1 and TRBJ2-1; 13 bases agree with TRBD2. In germline, CDR1 is KGHDR, CDR2 SFDVKD. The CDR3 runs 18 residues. The J segment lost 8 bases and the V segment lost 4 bases, leaving 13 bases of the junction unmatched. The CDR3 loop is CATSDLTSGRAGKDEQFF. In nucleotides, the CDR3 is TGTGCCACCAGTGACCTTACTAGCGGGAGGGCCGGGAAAGATGAGCAGTTCTTC.

This clonotype was picked up many times. The rearrangement uses TRBV12-3 or TRBV12-4 and TRBJ1-1, with D hard to call. V lost 3 bases, J lost 0 bases, and 5 bases lay in between. The CDR3 totals 13 residues. The CDR3: CASSFQVNTEAFF. In DNA form, the CDR3 reads TGTGCCAGCAGTTTTCAGGTGAACACTGAAGCTTTCTTT.

The chain joins TRBV6-2 or TRBV6-3 to TRBJ2-7, with 7 bases that match TRBD2. Germline loops: CDR1 MNHEY, CDR2 SVGEGT. There are 15 residues in the CDR3. Trimming took 0 bases from V and 7 from J; bases not matched to a gene: 9. CDR3 in DNA: TGTGCCAGCAGTTACTCGGGCGGGAGATCTTTTGAGCAGTACTTC. Translation: CASSYSGGRSFEQYF.